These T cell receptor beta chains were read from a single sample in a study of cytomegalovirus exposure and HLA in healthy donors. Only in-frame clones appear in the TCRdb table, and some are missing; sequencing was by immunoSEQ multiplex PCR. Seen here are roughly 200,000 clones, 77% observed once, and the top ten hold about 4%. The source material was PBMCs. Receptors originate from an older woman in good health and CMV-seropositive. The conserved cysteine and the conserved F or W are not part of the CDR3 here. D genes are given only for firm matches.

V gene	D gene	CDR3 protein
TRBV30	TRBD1	AWSPKGQGETQY
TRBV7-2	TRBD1	ASSHGTASQPQH
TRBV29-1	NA	SVGGDYNGYT
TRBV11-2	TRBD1	ASSQPLGQGGTEAF
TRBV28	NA	ASSYRVNTEAF
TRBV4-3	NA	ASSTNRADTQY
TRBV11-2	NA	ASSPRWAYEQY
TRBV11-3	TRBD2	ASSLGTSGEQETQY
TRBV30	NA	AWGDSGANGLT
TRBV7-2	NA	ASSLARLDEQF
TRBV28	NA	ASSSFKGEGTEAF
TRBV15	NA	ATSRDEQGEDYGYT
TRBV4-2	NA	ASSQDLRGTGANVLT
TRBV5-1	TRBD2	ASSSGTSGSDTQY
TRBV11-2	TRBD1	ASSLGQGSNQPQH
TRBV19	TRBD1	ASSIAAGGGLETQY
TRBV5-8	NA	ASSRLH
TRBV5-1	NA	ASSKQTGSANSPLH
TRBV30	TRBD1	AWSVSLTGTGNTIY
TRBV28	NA	ASTPPGTYEQY
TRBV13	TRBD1	ATALTGNYGYT
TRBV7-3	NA	ASSSGSGNTIY
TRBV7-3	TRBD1	ASSSHITGGYQF
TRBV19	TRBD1	ASSMTTGGDGYT
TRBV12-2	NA	ASRFKVGSNSGNTIY
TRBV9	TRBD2	ASSVRAGATYEQY
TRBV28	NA	ASRRGVEAF
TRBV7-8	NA	ASSLVQGPSYEQY
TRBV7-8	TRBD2	ASSPGTSGISDTQY
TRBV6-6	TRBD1	ASSSDRGSVYGYT
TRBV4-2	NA	ASSQVGGFYGYT
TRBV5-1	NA	ASSSLPGEWETQY
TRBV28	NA	ASSLEASSTDTQY
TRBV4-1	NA	ASSQQGLVATEAF
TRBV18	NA	ASSPTVRTEAF
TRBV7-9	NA	ASSRQLGVGEKLF
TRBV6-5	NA	ASSRDGQETQY
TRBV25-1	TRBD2	ASMLTSGSGVNEQF
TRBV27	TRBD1	ASGRQGKGEAF
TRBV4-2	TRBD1	ASSQYRGMNTEAF
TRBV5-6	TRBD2	ASSRAGADTQY